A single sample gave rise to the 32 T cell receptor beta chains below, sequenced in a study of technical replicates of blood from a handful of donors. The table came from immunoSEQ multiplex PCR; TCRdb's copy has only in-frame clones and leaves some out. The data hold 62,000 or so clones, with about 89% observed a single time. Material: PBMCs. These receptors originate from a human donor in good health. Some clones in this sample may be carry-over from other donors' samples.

CDR3 region: CASSLGFGRDRGMYEQYF. The CDR3 nucleotides read TGTGCCAGCAGCTTGGGTTTTGGCCGGGACAGGGGAATGTACGAGCAGTACTTC. V usage is TRBV5-6 and J usage is TRBJ2-7, with TRBD1 matching 10 bases. V lost 0 bases and J lost 4; bases outside the gene matches: 13. This CDR3 contains 18 residues. Germline CDR1 SGHDT, CDR2 YYEEEE. Filled out from reference TRBV5-6 and TRBJ2-7, the complete variable domain reads DAGVTQSPTHLIKTRGQQVTLRCSPKSGHDTVSWYQQALGQGPQFIFQYYEEEERQRGNFPDRFSGHQFPNYSSELNVNALLLGDSALYLCASSLGFGRDRGMYEQYFGPGTRLTVT.

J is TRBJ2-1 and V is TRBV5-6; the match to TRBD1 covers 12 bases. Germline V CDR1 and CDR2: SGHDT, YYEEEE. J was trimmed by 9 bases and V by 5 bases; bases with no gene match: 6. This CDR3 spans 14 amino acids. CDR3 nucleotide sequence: TGTGCCAGCAGTTGGGACAGGGGGCAGGGTGAGCAGTTCTTC. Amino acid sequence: CASSWDRGQGEQFF.

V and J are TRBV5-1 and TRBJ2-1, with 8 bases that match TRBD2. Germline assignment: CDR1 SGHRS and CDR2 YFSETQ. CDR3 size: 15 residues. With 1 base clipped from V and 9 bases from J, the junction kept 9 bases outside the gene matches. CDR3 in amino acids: CASSLYGSGISEQFF. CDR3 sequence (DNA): TGCGCCAGCAGCTTGTATGGTAGCGGGATCAGTGAGCAGTTCTTC.

CDR3 loop: CAWSVGGSGEDTQYF. The CDR3 DNA reads as TGTGCCTGGAGTGTTGGAGGGTCCGGGGAGGATACGCAGTATTTT. The genes are TRBV30 and TRBJ2-3, with TRBD2 as a possible D gene (6 bases). CDR1 and CDR2 (germline): GTSNPN, SVGIG (reference sequence). The ends were cut back, 0 bases at V and 6 bases at J, with 16 bases in the middle. The CDR3 runs 15 residues.

The CDR3 nucleotides read TGCAGCGCCGCAGGACTAGCAGGACAAGAGACCCAGTACTTC. Residues: CSAAGLAGQETQYF. The genes are TRBV29-1 and TRBJ2-5; 8 bases are shared with TRBD2. The ends lost 7 bases at V and 2 bases at J; junction bases unmatched: 9. Germline-derived CDR1 and CDR2 are SQVTM and ANQGSEA. The CDR3 consists of 14 residues.

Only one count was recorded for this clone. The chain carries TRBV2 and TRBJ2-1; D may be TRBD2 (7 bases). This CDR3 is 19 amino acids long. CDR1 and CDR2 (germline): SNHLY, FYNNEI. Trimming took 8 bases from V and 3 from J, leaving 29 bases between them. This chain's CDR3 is CASLRGASRNMFLYNEQFF. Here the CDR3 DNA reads TGTGCCAGCCTACGGGGGGCTAGCAGGAACATGTTCCTCTACAATGAGCAGTTCTTC. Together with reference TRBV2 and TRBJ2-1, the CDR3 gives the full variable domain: EPEVTQTPSHQVTQMGQEVILRCVPISNHLYFYWYRQILGQKVEFLVSFYNNEISEKSEIFDDQFSVERPDGSNFTLKIRSTKLEDSAMYFCASLRGASRNMFLYNEQFFGPGTRLTVL.

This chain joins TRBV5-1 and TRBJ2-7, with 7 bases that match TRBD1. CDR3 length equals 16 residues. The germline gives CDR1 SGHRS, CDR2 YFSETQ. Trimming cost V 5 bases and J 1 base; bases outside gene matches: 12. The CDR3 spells CASSLLSGTVSYEQYF. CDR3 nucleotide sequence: TGCGCCAGCAGTTTGCTATCCGGGACAGTGTCCTACGAGCAGTACTTC.

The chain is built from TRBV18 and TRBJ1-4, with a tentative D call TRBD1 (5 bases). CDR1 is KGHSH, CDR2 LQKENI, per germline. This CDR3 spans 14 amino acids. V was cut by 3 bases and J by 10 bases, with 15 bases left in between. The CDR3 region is CASSPYSLGGKLFF. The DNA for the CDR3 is TGTGCCAGCTCACCGTACTCACTCGGGGGAAAACTGTTTTTT.

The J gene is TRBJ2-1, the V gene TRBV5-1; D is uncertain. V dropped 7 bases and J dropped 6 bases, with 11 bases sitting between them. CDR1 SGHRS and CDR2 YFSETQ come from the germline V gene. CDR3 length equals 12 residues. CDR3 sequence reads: CASATGGNEQFF. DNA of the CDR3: TGCGCCAGCGCTACTGGCGGCAATGAGCAGTTCTTC.

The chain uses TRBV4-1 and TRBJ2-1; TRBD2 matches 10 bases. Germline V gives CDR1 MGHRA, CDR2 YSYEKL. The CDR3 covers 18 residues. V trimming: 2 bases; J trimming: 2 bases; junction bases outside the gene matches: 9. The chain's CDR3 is CASSQLEAGGHTYNEQFF. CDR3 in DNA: TGCGCCAGCAGCCAATTAGAAGCGGGAGGGCATACCTACAATGAGCAGTTCTTC.

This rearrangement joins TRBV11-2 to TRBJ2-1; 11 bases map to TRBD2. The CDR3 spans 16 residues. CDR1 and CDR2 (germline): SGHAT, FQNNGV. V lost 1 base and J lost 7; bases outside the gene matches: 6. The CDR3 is CASSLVLAGGENEQFF. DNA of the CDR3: TGTGCCAGCAGCTTAGTTTTAGCGGGGGGGGAAAATGAGCAGTTCTTC.

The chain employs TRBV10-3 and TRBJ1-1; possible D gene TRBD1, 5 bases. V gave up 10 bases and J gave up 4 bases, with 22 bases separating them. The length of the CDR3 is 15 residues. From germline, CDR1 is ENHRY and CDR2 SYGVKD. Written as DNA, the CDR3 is TGTGCCACCGCAACCCAGACAGTCGGGTCCACTGAAGCTTTCTTT. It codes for CATATQTVGSTEAFF.

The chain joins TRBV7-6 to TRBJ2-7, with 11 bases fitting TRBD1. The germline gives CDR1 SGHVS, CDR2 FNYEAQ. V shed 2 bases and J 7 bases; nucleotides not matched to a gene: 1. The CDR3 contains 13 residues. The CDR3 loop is CASSLWDRGEQYF. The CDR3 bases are TGTGCCAGCAGCTTATGGGACAGGGGGGAGCAGTACTTC.

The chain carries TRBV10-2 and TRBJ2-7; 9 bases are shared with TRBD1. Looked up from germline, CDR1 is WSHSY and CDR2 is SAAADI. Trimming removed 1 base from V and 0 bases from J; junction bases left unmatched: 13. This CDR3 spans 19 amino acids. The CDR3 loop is CASSEWGQGGRPSSYEQYF. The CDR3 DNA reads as TGCGCCAGCAGTGAGTGGGGACAGGGTGGCCGTCCGAGCTCCTACGAGCAGTACTTC.

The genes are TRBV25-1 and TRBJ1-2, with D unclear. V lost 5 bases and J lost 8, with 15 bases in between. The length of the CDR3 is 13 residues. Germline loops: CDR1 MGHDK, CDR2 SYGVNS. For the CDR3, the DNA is TGTGCCAGCAGTCTGAATCTGGCGGGAGGCTACACCTTC. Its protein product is CASSLNLAGGYTF.

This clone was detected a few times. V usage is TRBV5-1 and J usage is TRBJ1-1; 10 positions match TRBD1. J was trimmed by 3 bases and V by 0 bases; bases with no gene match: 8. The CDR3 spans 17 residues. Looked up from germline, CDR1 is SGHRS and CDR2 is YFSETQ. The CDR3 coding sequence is TGCGCCAGCAGCTTGGCTCGGACAGGGGGGGGGTACACTGAAGCTTTCTTT. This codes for CASSLARTGGGYTEAFF.

CDR3 DNA: TGTGCCAGCAGCTCAGACCCCAGACTAGCGGGAATAGCCAAAAACATTCAGTACTTC. This codes for CASSSDPRLAGIAKNIQYF. The chain recombines TRBV7-2 with TRBJ2-4; TRBD2 matches 11 bases. CDR1 and CDR2 from the germline V gene are SGHTA and FQGNSA. V shed 4 bases and J 0 bases; nucleotides not matched to a gene: 11. This CDR3 has 19 amino acids. The full variable domain, rest sourced from reference TRBV7-2 and TRBJ2-4, is GAGVSQSPSNKVTEKGKDVELRCDPISGHTALYWYRQSLGQGLEFLIYFQGNSAPDKSGLPSDRFSAERTGGSVSTLTIQRTQQEDSAVYLCASSSDPRLAGIAKNIQYFGAGTRLSVL.

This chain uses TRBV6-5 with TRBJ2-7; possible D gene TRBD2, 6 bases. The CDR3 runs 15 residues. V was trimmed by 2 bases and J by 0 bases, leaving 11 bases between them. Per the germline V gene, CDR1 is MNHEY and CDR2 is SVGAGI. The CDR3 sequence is CASSYGEVSSYEQYF. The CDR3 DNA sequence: TGTGCCAGCAGTTACGGGGAGGTTAGCTCCTACGAGCAGTACTTC.

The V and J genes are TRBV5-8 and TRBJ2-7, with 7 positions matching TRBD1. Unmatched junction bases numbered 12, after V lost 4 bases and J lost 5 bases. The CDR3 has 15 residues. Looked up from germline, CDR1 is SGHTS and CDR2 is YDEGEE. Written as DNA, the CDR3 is TGTGCCAGCAGCCCTGCCGGGACAGACATCGACGAGCAGTACTTC. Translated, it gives CASSPAGTDIDEQYF. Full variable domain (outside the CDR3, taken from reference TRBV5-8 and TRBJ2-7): EAGVTQSPTHLIKTRGQQATLRCSPISGHTSVYWYQQALGLGLQFLLWYDEGEERNRGNFPPRFSGRQFPNYSSELNVNALELEDSALYLCASSPAGTDIDEQYFGPGTRLTVT.

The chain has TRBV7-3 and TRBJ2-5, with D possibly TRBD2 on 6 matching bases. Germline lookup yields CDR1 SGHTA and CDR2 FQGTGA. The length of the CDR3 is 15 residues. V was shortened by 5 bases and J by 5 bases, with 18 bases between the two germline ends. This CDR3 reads CASSPRGSGGETQYF. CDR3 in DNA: TGTGCCAGCAGCCCTCGGGGGTCCGGCGGGGAGACCCAGTACTTC.

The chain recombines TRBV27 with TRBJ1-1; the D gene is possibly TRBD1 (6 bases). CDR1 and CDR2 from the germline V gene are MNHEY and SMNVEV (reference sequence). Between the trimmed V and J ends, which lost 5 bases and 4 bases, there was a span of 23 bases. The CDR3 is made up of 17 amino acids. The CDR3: CASSPLGGPEVGTEAFF. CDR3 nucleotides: TGTGCCAGCAGTCCCCTCGGGGGGCCAGAGGTCGGCACTGAAGCTTTCTTT.

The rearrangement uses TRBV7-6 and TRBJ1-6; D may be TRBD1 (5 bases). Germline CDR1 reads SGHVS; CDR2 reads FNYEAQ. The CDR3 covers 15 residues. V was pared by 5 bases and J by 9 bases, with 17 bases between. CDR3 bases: TGTGCCAGCAGCCCTAGTGACAGAGTCACTTCACCCCTCCACTTT. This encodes CASSPSDRVTSPLHF. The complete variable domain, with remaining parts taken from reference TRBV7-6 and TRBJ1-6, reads GAGVSQSPRYKVTKRGQDVALRCDPISGHVSLYWYRQALGQGPEFLTYFNYEAQQDKSGLPNDRFSAERPEGSISTLTIQRTEQRDSAMYRCASSPSDRVTSPLHFGNGTRLTVT.

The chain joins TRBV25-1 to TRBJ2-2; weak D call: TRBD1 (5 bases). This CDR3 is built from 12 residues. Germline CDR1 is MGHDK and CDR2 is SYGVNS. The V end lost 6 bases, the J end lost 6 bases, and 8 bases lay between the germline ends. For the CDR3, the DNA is TGTGCCAGCAGCTTGGGGCCCGGGGAGCTGTTTTTT. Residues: CASSLGPGELFF.

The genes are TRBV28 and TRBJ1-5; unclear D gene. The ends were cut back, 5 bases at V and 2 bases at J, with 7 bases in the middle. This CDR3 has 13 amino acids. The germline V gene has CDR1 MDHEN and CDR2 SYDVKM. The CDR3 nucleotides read TGTGCCAGCAGTGAGGTTGGCAATCAGCCCCAGCATTTT. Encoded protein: CASSEVGNQPQHF.

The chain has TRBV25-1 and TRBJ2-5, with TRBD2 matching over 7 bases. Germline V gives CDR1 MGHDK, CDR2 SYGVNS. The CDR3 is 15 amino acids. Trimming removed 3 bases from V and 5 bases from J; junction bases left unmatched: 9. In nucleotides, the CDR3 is TGTGCCAGCAGTGACCCCGGGAGGACGAGTGAGACCCAGTACTTC. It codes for CASSDPGRTSETQYF.

CDR3: CASSWGQFTDTQYF. CDR3 DNA: TGTGCCAGCAGCTGGGGACAGTTCACAGATACGCAGTATTTT. The chain recombines TRBV13 with TRBJ2-3; 7 nucleotides align to TRBD1. CDR3 length: 14 residues. CDR1 PRHDT and CDR2 FYEKMQ come from the germline V gene (reference sequence). Trimming cost V 4 bases and J 2 bases; bases outside gene matches: 3.

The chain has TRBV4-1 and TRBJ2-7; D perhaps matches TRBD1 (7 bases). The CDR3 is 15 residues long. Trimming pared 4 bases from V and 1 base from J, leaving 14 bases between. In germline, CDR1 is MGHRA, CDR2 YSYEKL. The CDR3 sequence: CASSREPGGSYEQYF. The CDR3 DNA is TGCGCCAGCAGCCGAGAGCCAGGGGGGTCCTACGAGCAGTACTTC.

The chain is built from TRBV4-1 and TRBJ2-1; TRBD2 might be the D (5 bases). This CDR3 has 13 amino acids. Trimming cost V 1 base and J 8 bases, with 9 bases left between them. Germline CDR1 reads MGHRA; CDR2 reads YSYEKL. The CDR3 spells CASSQGPGYEQFF. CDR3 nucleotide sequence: TGCGCCAGCAGCCAAGGCCCGGGATATGAGCAGTTCTTC.

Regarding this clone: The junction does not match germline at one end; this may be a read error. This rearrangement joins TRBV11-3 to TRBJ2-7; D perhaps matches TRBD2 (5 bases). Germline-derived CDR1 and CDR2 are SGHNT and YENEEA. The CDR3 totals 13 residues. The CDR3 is CASSLDGGYEQYF. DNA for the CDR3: TGTGCCAGCAGCTTAGATGGAGGATACGAGCAATACTTC.

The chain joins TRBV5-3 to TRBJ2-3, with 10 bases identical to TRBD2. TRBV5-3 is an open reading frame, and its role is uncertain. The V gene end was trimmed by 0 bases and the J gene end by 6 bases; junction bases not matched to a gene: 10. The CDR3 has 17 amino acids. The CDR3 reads CARSLEGSGRLGDTQYF. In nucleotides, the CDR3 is TGTGCCAGAAGCTTGGAAGGTAGCGGGAGGCTGGGGGATACGCAGTATTTT.

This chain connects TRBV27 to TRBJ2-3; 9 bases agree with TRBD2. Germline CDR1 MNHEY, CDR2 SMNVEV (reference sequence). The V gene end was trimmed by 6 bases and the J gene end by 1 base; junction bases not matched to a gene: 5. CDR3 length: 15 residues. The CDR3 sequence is CASSPIAGGTDTQYF. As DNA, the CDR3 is TGTGCCAGCAGCCCTATAGCGGGAGGCACAGATACGCAGTATTTT.

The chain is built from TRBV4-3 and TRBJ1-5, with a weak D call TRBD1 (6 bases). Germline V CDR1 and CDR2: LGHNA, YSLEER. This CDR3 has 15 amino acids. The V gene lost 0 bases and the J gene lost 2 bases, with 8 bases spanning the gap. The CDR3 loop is CASSQEWTGNQPQHF. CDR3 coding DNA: TGCGCCAGCAGCCAAGAATGGACAGGCAATCAGCCCCAGCATTTT.